This T cell receptor (beta chain) was identified during a study of early T cells in non-severe SARS-CoV-2 infection. MiXCR, run by TCRdb on the 5' RACE reads, gives a single entry per CDR3 protein. The sample records approximately 80,000 distinct CDR3 sequences, about 11% being singletons. Study-wide points: VDJdb matching skewed toward anti-spike CD8 responses, missing private and CD4 specificities.

Germline CDR1 is SGHTA and CDR2 is FQGTGA. The CDR3 extends over 13 amino acids. Trimming removed 0 bases at V and 13 bases at J, with 13 bases between. Comment on this clonotype: What it binds is unknown.

V and J are TRBV7-3 and TRBJ2-1; D is tentatively TRBD1 or TRBD2 (5 bases each). The TCR sequence derives from an adult who was a healthcare worker with PCR-confirmed SARS-CoV-2 infection or an uninfected control (not recorded which). The starting material was whole blood, obtained at baseline. CDR3 sequence reads: CASSLTSGTEQFF. The CDR3 region has the DNA TGTGCCAGCAGCTTAACTTCAGGGACCGAACAGTTCTTC.